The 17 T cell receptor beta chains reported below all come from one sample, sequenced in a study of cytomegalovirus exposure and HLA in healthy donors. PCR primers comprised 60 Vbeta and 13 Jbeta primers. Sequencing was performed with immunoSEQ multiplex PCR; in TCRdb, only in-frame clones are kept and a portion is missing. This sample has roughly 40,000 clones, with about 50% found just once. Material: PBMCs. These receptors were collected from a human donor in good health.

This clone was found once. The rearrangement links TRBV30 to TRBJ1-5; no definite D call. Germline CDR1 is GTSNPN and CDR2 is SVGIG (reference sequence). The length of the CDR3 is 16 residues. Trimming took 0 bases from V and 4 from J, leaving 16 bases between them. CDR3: CAWSVMSVVENQPQHF. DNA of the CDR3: TGTGCCTGGAGTGTTATGAGTGTGGTCGAGAATCAGCCCCAGCATTTT.

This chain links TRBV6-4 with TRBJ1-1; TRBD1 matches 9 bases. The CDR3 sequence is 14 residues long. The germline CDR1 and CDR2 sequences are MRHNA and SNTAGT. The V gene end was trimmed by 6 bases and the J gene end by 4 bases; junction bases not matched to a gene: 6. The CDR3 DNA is TGTGCCAGCAGCCCACAGGGGGCTGGCACTGAAGCTTTCTTT. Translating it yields CASSPQGAGTEAFF.

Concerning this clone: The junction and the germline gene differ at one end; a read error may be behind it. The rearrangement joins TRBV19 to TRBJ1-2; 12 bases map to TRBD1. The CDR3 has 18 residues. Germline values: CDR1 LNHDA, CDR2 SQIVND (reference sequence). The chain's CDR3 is CASSATRRDRGPNYGHTF. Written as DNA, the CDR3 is TGTGCCAGTAGTGCCACTCGCCGGGACAGGGGGCCTAACTATGGCCACACCTTC.

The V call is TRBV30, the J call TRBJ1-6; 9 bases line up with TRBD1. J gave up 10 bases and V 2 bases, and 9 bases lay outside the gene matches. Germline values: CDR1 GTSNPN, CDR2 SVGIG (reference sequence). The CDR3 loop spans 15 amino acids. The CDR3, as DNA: TGTGCCTGGAGTATGAGGGGACAGGGAAAATCACCCCTCCACTTT. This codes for CAWSMRGQGKSPLHF.

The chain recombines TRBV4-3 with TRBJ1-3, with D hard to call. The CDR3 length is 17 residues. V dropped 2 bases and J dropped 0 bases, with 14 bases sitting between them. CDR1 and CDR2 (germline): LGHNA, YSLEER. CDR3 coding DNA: TGCGCCAGCAGCCAACGCCCCGGAGGGAACTCTGGAAACACCATATATTTT. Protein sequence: CASSQRPGGNSGNTIYF.

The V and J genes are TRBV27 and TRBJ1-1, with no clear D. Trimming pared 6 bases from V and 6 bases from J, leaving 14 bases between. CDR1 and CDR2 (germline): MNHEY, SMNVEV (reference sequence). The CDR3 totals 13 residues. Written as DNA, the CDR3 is TGTGCCAGCAGAGTTCTCGCCGGTGCTGAAGCTTTCTTT. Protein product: CASRVLAGAEAFF.

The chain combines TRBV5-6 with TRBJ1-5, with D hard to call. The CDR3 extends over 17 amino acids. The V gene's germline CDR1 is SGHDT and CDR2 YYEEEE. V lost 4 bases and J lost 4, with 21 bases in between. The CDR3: CASSVWTGEFLNQPQHF. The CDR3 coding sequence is TGTGCCAGCAGCGTCTGGACTGGCGAGTTCCTTAATCAGCCCCAGCATTTT.

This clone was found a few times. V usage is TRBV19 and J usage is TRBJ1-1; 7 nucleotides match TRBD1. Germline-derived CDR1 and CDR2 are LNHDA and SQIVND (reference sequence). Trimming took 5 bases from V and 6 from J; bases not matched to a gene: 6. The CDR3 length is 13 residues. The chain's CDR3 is CASSHETGSEAFF. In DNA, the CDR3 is TGTGCCAGTAGTCATGAGACAGGGTCTGAAGCTTTCTTT.

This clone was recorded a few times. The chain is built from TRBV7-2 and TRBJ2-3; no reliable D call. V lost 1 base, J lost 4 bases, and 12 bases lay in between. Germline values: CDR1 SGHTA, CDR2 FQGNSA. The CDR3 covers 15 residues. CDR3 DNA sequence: TGTGCCAGCAGCTTAGTCGCCTACCTGGCAGATACGCAGTATTTT. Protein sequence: CASSLVAYLADTQYF.

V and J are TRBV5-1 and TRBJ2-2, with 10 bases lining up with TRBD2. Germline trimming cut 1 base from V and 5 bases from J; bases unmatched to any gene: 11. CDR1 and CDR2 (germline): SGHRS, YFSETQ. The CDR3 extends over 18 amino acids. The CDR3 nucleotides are TGCGCCAGCAGCTTGTACGCTCCGGGACTAGCGCCTACCGGGGAGCTGTTTTTT. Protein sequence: CASSLYAPGLAPTGELFF.

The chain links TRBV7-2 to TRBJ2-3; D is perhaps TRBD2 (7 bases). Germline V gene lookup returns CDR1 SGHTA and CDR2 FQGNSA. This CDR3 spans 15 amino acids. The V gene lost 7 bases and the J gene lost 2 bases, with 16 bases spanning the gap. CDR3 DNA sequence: TGTGCCAGCAACGTTAGGGCGGGGGCCACAGATACGCAGTATTTT. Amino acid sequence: CASNVRAGATDTQYF.

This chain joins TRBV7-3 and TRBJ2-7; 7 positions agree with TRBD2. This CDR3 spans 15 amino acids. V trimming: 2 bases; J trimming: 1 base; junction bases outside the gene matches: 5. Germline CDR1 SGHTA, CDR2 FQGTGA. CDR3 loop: CASSLLAEASYEQYF. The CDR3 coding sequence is TGTGCCAGCAGCTTACTAGCGGAGGCTTCCTACGAGCAGTACTTC.

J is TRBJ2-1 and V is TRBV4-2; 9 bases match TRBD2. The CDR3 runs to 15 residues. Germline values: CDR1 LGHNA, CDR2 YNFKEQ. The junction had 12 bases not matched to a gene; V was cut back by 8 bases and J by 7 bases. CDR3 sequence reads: CASAGGREGLNEQFF. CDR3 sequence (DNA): TGTGCCAGCGCCGGGGGGCGGGAGGGGCTAAATGAGCAGTTCTTC.

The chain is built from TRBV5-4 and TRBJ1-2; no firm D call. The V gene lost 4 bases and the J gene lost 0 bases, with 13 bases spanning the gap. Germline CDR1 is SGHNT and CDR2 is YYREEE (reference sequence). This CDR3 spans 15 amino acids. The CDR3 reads CASSQESTANYGYTF. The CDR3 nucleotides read TGTGCCAGCAGCCAAGAGTCTACAGCTAACTATGGCTACACCTTC.

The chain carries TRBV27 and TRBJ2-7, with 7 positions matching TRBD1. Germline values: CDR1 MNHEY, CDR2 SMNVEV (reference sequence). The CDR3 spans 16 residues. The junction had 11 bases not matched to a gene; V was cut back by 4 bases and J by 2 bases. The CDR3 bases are TGTGCCAGCAGTTCCAACCGGGACAGTTTTCCCTACGAGCAGTACTTC. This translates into CASSSNRDSFPYEQYF.

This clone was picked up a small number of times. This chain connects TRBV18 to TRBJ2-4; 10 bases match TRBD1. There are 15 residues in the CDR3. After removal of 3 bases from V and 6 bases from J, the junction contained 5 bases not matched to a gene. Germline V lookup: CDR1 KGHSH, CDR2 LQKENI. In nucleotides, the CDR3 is TGTGCCAGCTCACCCGGGGACAGGGGCGGAAACATTCAGTACTTC. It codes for CASSPGDRGGNIQYF.

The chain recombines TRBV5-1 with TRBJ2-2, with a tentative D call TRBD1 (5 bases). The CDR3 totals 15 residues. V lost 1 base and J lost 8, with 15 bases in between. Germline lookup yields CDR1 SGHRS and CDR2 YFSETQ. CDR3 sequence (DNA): TGCGCCAGCAGCTTGTACCAGGGCCCCGCGGGGGAGCTGTTTTTT. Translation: CASSLYQGPAGELFF.